This TCR beta chain is drawn from a study of blood T cells in healthy people across ages. Study-wide background: Per every two T cells, about one barcoded beta molecule was captured by template switching.

It was with a sample-barcoded 5' primer and a J-beta primer mix that a second PCR of roughly 7 to 12 cycles was run. The study obtained at least 3 million CDR3-containing paired-end reads from every sample. TCRdb redid the calling of the 5' RACE reads with MiXCR, one entry per CDR3 protein. The sample includes fewer than 900,000 distinct CDR3 sequences, about half seen only once; the top ten take 30% to 35%. Study-wide results and caveats: Among long-lived donors, naive CD4+ cells were more numerous and diversity higher than in aged donors.

There are a few counts of this clonotype. Its antigen is unknown. The specimen sequenced was blood. The receptor was derived from a woman in her fifties or sixties in good health.

CDR3 residues: CASSPRLRDSSYEQYF. CDR3 coding DNA: TGTGCCAGCAGTCCCCGGCTCCGGGACAGCTCCTACGAGCAGTACTTC. V and J are TRBV12-3 or TRBV12-4 and TRBJ2-7, with 7 positions matching TRBD1. The CDR3 extends over 16 amino acids. V trimming: 5 bases; J trimming: 0 bases; junction bases outside the gene matches: 10.